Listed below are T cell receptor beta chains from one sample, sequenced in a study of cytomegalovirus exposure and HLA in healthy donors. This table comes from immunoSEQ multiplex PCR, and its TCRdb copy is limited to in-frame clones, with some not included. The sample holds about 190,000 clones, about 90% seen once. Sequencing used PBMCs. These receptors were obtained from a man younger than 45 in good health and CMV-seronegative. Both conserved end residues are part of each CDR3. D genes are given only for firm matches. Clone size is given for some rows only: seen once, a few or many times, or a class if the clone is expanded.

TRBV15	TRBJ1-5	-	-	TGTGCCACCAGCAGCCAGGGGAATCAGCCCCAGCATTTT	CATSSQGNQPQHF
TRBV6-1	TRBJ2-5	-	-	TGTGCCAGCAGTGAAGGGGTCGGGCAGGGCCAAGAGACCCAGTACTTC	CASSEGVGQGQETQYF
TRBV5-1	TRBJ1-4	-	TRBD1	TGCGCCAGCAGCTTGGCGACAGGGGGTGTTGAAAAACTGTTTTTT	CASSLATGGVEKLFF
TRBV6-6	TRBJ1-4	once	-	TGTGCCAGCAATTATGTCCCCCCCCCAGAAAAACTGTTTTTT	CASNYVPPPEKLFF
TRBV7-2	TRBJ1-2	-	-	TGTGCCAGCAGCTTCACAGGGATTTATGGCTACACCTTC	CASSFTGIYGYTF
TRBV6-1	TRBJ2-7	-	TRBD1	TGTGCCACCGGGACAGGGAGCTCCTACGAGCAGTACTTC	CATGTGSSYEQYF
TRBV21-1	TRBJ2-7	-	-	TGTGCCAGCAGCCCTCGACTAGCGGGACAAGTCTACGAGCAGTACTTC	CASSPRLAGQVYEQYF
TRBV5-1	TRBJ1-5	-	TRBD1	TGCGCCAGCAGCTTGGGACAGGGTAAAGTGACCCAGCATTTT	CASSLGQGKVTQHF
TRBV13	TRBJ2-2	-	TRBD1	TGTGCCAGCAGCCCCCTGGACAGGGGTAACACCGGGGAGCTGTTTTTT	CASSPLDRGNTGELFF
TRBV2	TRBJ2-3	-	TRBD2	TGTGCCAGCAGTGAACAGGTGGGGATCAGCGGGATAGCGCAGTATTTT	CASSEQVGISGIAQYF
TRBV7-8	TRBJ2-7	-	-	TGTGCCAGCAGCTTCCCGGGAGAGACCTACGAGCAGTACTTC	CASSFPGETYEQYF
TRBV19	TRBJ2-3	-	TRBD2	TGTGCCAATAGACTAGCGGGTACAGATACGCAGTATTTT	CANRLAGTDTQYF
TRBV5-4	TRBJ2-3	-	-	TGTGCCAGCAGTTCCGGACTATTCGGTCCAGATACGCAGTATTTT	CASSSGLFGPDTQYF
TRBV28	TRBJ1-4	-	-	TGTGCCAGCAGTCTAGGGGGAGAAAAACTGTTTTTT	CASSLGGEKLFF
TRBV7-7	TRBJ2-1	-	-	TGTGCTGGCAGCCACGGTCTGGGGGGAACCTACAATGAGCAGTTCTTC	CAGSHGLGGTYNEQFF
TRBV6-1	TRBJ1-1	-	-	TGTGCCAGCAGTGAAGTAAGCCTGGGGGGAGGTGAAGCTTTCTTT	CASSEVSLGGGEAFF
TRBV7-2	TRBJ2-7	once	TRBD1	TGTGCCAGCAGCCCCCGGACAGGGGTTCCCTACGAGCAGTACTTC	CASSPRTGVPYEQYF
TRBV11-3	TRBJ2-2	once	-	TGTGCCAGCAGCTTAAATTACAGGGCCGGGGAGCTGTTTTTT	CASSLNYRAGELFF
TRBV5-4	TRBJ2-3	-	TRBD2	TGTGCCAGCAGCCCACGACTAGCGGGGGCCAGCACAGATACGCAGTATTTT	CASSPRLAGASTDTQYF
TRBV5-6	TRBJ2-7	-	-	TGTGCCAGCAGCTTGATCGACCAGGGAATTCACGAGCAGTACTTC	CASSLIDQGIHEQYF
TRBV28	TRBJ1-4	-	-	TGTGCCAGCAGTTTAACCCTGGTGGGGGGAACAACTAATGAAAAACTGTTTTTT	CASSLTLVGGTTNEKLFF
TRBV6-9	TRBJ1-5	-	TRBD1	TGCGGATGGACAGGATTTGGCAATCAGCCCCAGCATTTT	CGWTGFGNQPQHF
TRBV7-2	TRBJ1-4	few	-	TGTGCCAGCAGCTTAAATTCCCGCCGGGCTAATGAAAAACTGTTTTTT	CASSLNSRRANEKLFF
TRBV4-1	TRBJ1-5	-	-	TGCGCCAGCAGCCAAGTTTCCGGGTCAGGGCAGCCCCAGCATTTT	CASSQVSGSGQPQHF
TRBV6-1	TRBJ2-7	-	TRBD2	TGTGCCAGCATGAAGCGGGGGGACGAGCAGTACTTC	CASMKRGDEQYF
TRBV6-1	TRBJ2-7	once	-	TGTGCCAGCAGTGACCCCGCCTTGGGCGCCTACGAGCAGTACTTC	CASSDPALGAYEQYF
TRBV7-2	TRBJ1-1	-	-	TGTGCCAGCAGCTTTATCGGTGTTCAGAACACTGAAGCTTTCTTT	CASSFIGVQNTEAFF
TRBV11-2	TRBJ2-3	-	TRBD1	TGTGCCAGCAGCCCATCCCGGGACAGTAACACAGATACGCAGTATTTT	CASSPSRDSNTDTQYF
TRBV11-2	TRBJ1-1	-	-	TGTGCCAGCAGCCTGGATCTCCCCAGGGGAGACACTGAAGCTTTCTTT	CASSLDLPRGDTEAFF
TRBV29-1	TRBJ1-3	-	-	TGCAGCGTTGAAGGTGACGACAGCTCTGGAAACGCCATATATTTT	CSVEGDDSSGNAIYF
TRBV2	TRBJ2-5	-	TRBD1	TGTGCCAGCAGTGTTGAGACAGGGGAAGAGACCCAGTACTTC	CASSVETGEETQYF
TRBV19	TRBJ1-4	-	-	TGTGCCAGTAGTACCGCGGACAACGATGAAAAACTGTTTTTT	CASSTADNDEKLFF
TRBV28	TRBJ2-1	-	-	TGTGCCAGCAGTTTCGTTTCTGAGCAGTTCTTC	CASSFVSEQFF
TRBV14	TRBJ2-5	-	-	TGTGCCAGCAGCCAAGAAAGGCAAGTGGCGGTGAGGCGAGAGACCCAGTACTTC	CASSQERQVAVRRETQYF
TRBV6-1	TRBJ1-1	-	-	TGTGCCAGCAGTGAACGGGGGAACAAATTGAACACTGAAGCTTTCTTT	CASSERGNKLNTEAFF
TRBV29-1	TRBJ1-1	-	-	TGCAGCGTTGAAGATGGGCGGGCTGTCGAAGCTTTCTTT	CSVEDGRAVEAFF
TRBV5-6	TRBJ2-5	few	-	TGTGCCAGCGGTCTAGGGGAAGAGACCCAGTACTTC	CASGLGEETQYF
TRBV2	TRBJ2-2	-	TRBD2	TGTGCTACCTTCCCTAGCGGAAACAACACCGGGGAGCTGTTTTTT	CATFPSGNNTGELFF
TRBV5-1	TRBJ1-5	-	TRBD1	TGCGCCAGCAGCTCGCTCCCCGGGACAGGGCTAAATTTT	CASSSLPGTGLNF
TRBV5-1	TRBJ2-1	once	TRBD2	TGCGCCAGCAGCTTTCCCCAGACTAGCGGGTTGAATGAGCAGTTCTTC	CASSFPQTSGLNEQFF
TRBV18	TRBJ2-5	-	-	TGTGCCAGCTCACCATTCGGGGAGACCCAGTACTTC	CASSPFGETQYF
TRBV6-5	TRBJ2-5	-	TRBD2	TGTGCCAGCAGTTACTTTTTAGCGGGGGGACGGGGGACCCAGTACTTC	CASSYFLAGGRGTQYF
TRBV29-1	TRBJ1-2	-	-	TGCAGCGTTCTTGGAGAAGATGGCTACACCTTC	CSVLGEDGYTF
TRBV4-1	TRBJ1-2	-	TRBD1	TGCGCCAGCAGCCAAGACCCTGACAGGGTGTGGGGCTACACCTTC	CASSQDPDRVWGYTF
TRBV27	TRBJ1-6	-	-	TGTGCCAGCAGTTTACGGCAGGGGTACTCCTATAATTCACCCCTCCACTTT	CASSLRQGYSYNSPLHF
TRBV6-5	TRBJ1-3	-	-	TGTGCCAGCAGGGGCGGAAACACCATATATTTT	CASRGGNTIYF
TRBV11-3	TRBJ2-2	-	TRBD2	TGTGCCAGCAGCTTAGACTACGGGACTAGCGGGGCGGCCGGGGAGCTGTTTTTT	CASSLDYGTSGAAGELFF
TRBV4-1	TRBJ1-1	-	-	TGCGCCAGCAGCCTGACAGTGAACACTGAAGCTTTCTTT	CASSLTVNTEAFF
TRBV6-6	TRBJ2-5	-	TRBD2	TGTGCCAGCGGGTCTCTAGCGGGGAGAGAGACCCAGTACTTC	CASGSLAGRETQYF
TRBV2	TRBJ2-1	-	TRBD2	TGTGCCACAGCCCTAGCGGGAGTCGGCAATAAGCAGTTCTTC	CATALAGVGNKQFF
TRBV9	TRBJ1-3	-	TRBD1	TGTGCCAGCAGCGTAGGACAGGGTAGTGGAAACACCATATATTTT	CASSVGQGSGNTIYF
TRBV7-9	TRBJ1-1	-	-	TGTGCCAGCAGCTGGGAGACAGGCTGGAACACTGAAGCTTTCTTT	CASSWETGWNTEAFF
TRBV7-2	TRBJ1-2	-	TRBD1	TGTGCCAGCAGCTTAGGAGGGACAGGGGTTTTCTTCTATGGCTACACCTTC	CASSLGGTGVFFYGYTF
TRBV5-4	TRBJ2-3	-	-	TGTGCCAGCAGCGAAAAGCAGGGTTCAGATACGCAGTATTTT	CASSEKQGSDTQYF
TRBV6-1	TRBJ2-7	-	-	TGTGCCAGCAGTTTGGGGAGCTACGAGCAGTACTTC	CASSLGSYEQYF
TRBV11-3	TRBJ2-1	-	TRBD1	TGTGCCAGCAGCCGCACAGACAGGGGGCAGTATAATGAGCAGTTCTTC	CASSRTDRGQYNEQFF
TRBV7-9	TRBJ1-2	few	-	TGTGCCAGCAGCCTAGGACTAGAAGAAGATGGCTACACCTTC	CASSLGLEEDGYTF